This T cell receptor beta chain was found in a study of T cell repertoires in ileal Crohn's disease. Study-wide context: About half received postoperative treatment, about a dozen with thiopurines and 15 to 20 anti-TNF.

This clone appeared a single time. The antigen remains unidentified. Study outcomes and limitations: Active smokers at surgery had more clonal expansions than non-smokers. All patients with clonality above 26.8% had endoscopic recurrence.

Per germline, CDR1 SGHTS and CDR2 YDEGEE. This CDR3 region has 18 residues. Before sorting, lamina propria lymphocytes were separated from surgical specimens by density gradient. Eligibility required adulthood, ileal or ileocolonic Crohn's disease and indicated ileocolonic resection. Sequencing used immunoSEQ multiplex PCR; TCRdb keeps in-frame clones, though not all of them. The sample records around 400 clones, around 86% being singletons. This clonotype was sampled from an adult with Crohn's disease. This rearrangement joins TRBV5-8 to TRBJ2-5; 10 bases match TRBD2. The tail of the sequence fits TRBJ2-7 better, so the J call may be wrong. The sequenced sample was CD8+ T cells sorted from the ileum. The DNA of the CDR3 is TGTGCCAGCAGCTTAAGCGGGAGGGATATAAACCCGAGTTACGAGCAGTACTTC. Protein product: CASSLSGRDINPSYEQYF.